This T cell receptor beta chain originates from a study of monozygotic twins with inflammatory bowel disease. Every TCR library consumed around 4,000 ng of total RNA. Samples each yielded cDNA through eight separate reactions. Two rounds of nested PCR, of about 16 and 10 cycles, were run on TCRalpha and TCRbeta cDNA. TCRdb reprocessed the 5' RACE reads; each CDR3 protein has one entry and no DNA is given. Across 300,000 to 350,000 distinct CDR3 sequences, the top ten clones capture approximately 2% of the sample. Without any T cell sorting, total RNA was isolated from whole blood. The length of the CDR3 is 15 residues. The germline CDR1 and CDR2 sequences are SGDLS and YYNGEE.

This clonotype originated in a human donor with ulcerative colitis or Crohn's disease, or a healthy co-twin of an affected twin (not recorded which). This chain joins TRBV9 and TRBJ2-1. The sequencing sample was made of blood. The chain's CDR3 is CASSVVGGSYNEQFF.